A selection of T cell receptor beta chains follows, all from one sample in a study of T cell clonotyping in hematopoietic cell transplantation. Only in-frame clones appear in the TCRdb table, and some are missing; sequencing was by immunoSEQ multiplex PCR. The sample yields approximately 44,000 clones, roughly 80% seen once. This sample comprised peripheral blood mononuclear cells, obtained before stem cell transplant. The receptors stem from a man aged 60 to 75 with myelodysplastic syndrome. Some clones in this sample may be carry-over from other donors' samples. Each CDR3 is given with its conserved first and last residue. A D gene is named only where the DNA matches it firmly. Some rows have no size entry. The others give once, few or many, or a class for an expanded clone.

J gene | clone size | V gene | D gene | CDR3 protein | CDR3 DNA
TRBJ1-4 | - | TRBV7-2 | - | CASSFRGGAGEKLFF | TGTGCCAGCAGCTTTCGAGGAGGGGCTGGGGAAAAACTGTTTTTT
TRBJ1-3 | - | TRBV11-2 | - | CASSSTDSGNTIYF | TGTGCCAGCAGCTCGACCGACTCTGGAAACACCATATATTTT
TRBJ2-2 | - | TRBV7-7 | - | CASSPQAGPEGELFF | TGTGCTAGCAGCCCACAGGCGGGTCCAGAAGGGGAGCTGTTTTTT
TRBJ1-6 | - | TRBV2 | - | CASRGSLNSPLHF | TGTGCCAGCAGGGGAAGTCTAAATTCACCCCTCCACTTT
TRBJ2-5 | - | TRBV7-2 | - | CASSLDVQETQYF | TGTGCCAGCAGCTTAGACGTCCAAGAGACCCAGTACTTC
TRBJ2-5 | - | TRBV6-6 | TRBD1 | CASSFDRGVQETQYF | TGTGCCAGCAGTTTCGACAGGGGAGTCCAAGAGACCCAGTACTTC
TRBJ1-5 | once | TRBV6-6 | TRBD1 | CASSQGARNQPQHF | TGTGCCAGCAGTCAGGGGGCGCGGAATCAGCCCCAGCATTTT
TRBJ1-2 | - | TRBV5-1 | TRBD1 | CASRAGGSLRDGYTF | TGCGCCAGCAGGGCAGGGGGATCCCTCCGGGATGGCTACACCTTC
TRBJ2-7 | - | TRBV6-1 | TRBD1 | CASNRDRGKNEQYF | TGTGCCAGCAACCGGGACAGGGGAAAGAACGAGCAGTACTTC
TRBJ2-1 | - | TRBV7-2 | TRBD2 | CASSLGTSGPYNEQFF | TGTGCCAGCAGCTTAGGGACTAGCGGGCCTTACAATGAGCAGTTCTTC
TRBJ1-2 | - | TRBV4-3 | - | CASSQDSGFGGYTF | TGCGCCAGCAGCCAAGATTCCGGGTTCGGTGGCTACACCTTC
TRBJ2-2 | - | TRBV6-6 | - | CASSSPSRLELFF | TGTGCCAGCAGTTCCCCGAGTAGGCTGGAGCTGTTTTTT
TRBJ1-2 | - | TRBV27 | TRBD1 | CASSSLRGSGYTF | TGTGCCAGCAGTTCCCTCAGGGGGTCGGGCTACACCTTC
TRBJ1-2 | - | TRBV28 | TRBD1 | CASGGQRYGYTF | TGTGCCAGCGGGGGACAGCGCTATGGCTACACCTTC
TRBJ2-1 | once | TRBV7-2 | - | CASSYRLDYYNEQFF | TGTGCCAGCAGCTATAGATTGGACTACTACAATGAGCAGTTCTTC
TRBJ1-1 | - | TRBV7-9 | TRBD1 | CASSLQQGSEAFF | TGTGCCAGCAGCTTACAACAGGGGAGCGAAGCTTTCTTT
TRBJ1-2 | - | TRBV5-6 | - | CASSLDPTGGMGYTF | TGTGCCAGCAGCTTGGACCCGACAGGTGGGATGGGCTACACCTTC
TRBJ2-7 | - | TRBV6-5 | TRBD1 | CASRVTGTGIFEQYF | TGTGCCAGCAGAGTGACCGGGACAGGGATCTTCGAGCAGTACTTC